This T cell receptor (beta chain) derives from a study of T cells after somatic rescue of genetic block. The germline V gene has CDR1 SGHDT and CDR2 YYEEEE. This CDR3 has 12 amino acids. V gave up 3 bases and J gave up 4 bases, with 7 bases separating them. This clone came up once. Here immunoSEQ multiplex PCR was the method, and the copy in TCRdb shows in-frame clones only, minus some. Of roughly 120,000 clones in the sample, around nine tenths were seen once. Sequencing was carried out using peripheral blood mononuclear cells (PBMCs). This sequence joins TRBV5-6 and TRBJ1-2; D gene unclear. The clonotype comes from a woman aged 18-30 years. The CDR3 nucleotides read TGTGCCAGCAGCTCTCGGCGCTATGGCTACACCTTC. It encodes CASSSRRYGYTF.